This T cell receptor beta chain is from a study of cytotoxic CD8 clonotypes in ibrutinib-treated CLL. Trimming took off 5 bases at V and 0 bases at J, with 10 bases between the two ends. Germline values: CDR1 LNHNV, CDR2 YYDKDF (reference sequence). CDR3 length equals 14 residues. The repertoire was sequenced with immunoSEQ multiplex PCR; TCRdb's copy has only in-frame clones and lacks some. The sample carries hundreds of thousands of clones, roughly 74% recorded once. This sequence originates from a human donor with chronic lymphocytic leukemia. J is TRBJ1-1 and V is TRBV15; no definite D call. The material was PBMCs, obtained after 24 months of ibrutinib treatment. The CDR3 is CATSLGAMNTEAFF. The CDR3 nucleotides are TGTGCCACCAGCTTAGGTGCCATGAACACTGAAGCTTTCTTT.